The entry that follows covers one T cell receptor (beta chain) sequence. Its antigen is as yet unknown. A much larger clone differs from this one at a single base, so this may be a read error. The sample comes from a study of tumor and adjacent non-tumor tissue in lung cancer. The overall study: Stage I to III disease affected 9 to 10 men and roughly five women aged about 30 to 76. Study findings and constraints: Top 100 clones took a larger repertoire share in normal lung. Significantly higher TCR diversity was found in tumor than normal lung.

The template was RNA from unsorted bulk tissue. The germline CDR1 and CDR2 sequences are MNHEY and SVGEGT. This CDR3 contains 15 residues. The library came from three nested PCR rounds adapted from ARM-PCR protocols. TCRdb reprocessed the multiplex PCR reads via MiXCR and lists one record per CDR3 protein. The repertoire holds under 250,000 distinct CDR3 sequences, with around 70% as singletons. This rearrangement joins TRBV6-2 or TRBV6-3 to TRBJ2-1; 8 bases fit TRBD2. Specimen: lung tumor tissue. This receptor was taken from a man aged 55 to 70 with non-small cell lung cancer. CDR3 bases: TGTGCCATCAGTTACGTTGCTAGCGGGCGGGATGAGCAGTTCTTC. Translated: CAISYVASGRDEQFF.